This T cell receptor beta chain was documented in a study of T cells in Graves' hyperthyroidism and ophthalmopathy. Enrolled ophthalmopathy patients presented with a Clinical Activity Score of at least 3, a NOSPECS grade of at least 4, and disease duration under 3 months. Diagnostic assessment was based on clinical symptoms, serum thyroxine and TRAb, thyroid ultrasound and orbital computed tomography. Amplification of TCR beta CDR3 regions was performed using RNA transcripts as template. The HTBI primer set drove a first-round RT-PCR of the TCR CDR3. One entry per CDR3 protein, called by TCRdb with MiXCR from the multiplex PCR reads. The data contain more than 500,000 distinct CDR3 sequences, roughly 14% of them seen just once; the ten biggest clones take up approximately 4.3%. Germline values: CDR1 MRHNA, CDR2 SNTAGT. The CDR3 length is 15 residues. Trimming cost V 2 bases and J 4 bases, with 14 bases left between them.

This clonotype was picked up a small number of times. The chain has TRBV6-4 and TRBJ1-2; the D is unclear. Sample: blood. This TCR was sampled from a woman aged 40 to 50 with Graves' ophthalmopathy. The CDR3 coding sequence is TGTGCCAGCAGTGACACGAGGGTGTCCCTCTATGGCTACACCTTC. This sequence encodes CASSDTRVSLYGYTF.